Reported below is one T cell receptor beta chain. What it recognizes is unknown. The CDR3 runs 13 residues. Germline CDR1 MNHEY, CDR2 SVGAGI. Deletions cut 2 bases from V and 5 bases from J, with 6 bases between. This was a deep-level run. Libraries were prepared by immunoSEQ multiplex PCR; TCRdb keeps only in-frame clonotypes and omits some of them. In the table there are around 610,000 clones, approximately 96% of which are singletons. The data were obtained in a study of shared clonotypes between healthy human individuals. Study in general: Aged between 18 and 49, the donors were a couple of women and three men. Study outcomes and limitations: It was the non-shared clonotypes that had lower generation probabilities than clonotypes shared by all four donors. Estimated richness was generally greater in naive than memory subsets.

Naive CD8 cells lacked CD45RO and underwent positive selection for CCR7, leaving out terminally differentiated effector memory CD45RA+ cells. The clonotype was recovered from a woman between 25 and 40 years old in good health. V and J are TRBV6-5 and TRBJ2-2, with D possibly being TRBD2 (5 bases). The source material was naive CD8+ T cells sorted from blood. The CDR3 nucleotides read TGTGCCAGCAGTTACCCGGGGACCGGGGAGCTGTTTTTT. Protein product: CASSYPGTGELFF.